The 2 T cell receptor beta chains in this list originate from one sample, sequenced in a study of radiation and T cells in renal cell carcinoma. Here immunoSEQ multiplex PCR was the method, and the copy in TCRdb shows in-frame clones only, minus some. The sample has some 80,000 clones, 70% to 90% seen once. Time point defined: blood 4 weeks post-SBRT, at nephrectomy. The treatment is: 15 Gy SBRT to primary tumor, nephrectomy 4 weeks later. Sequenced material: blood, taken from a patient whose treatment included radiotherapy and nephrectomy. These receptors were collected from an older woman with renal cell carcinoma.

The V and J genes are TRBV9 and TRBJ2-1, with D possibly being TRBD2 (6 bases). Looked up from germline, CDR1 is SGDLS and CDR2 is YYNGEE. V gave up 0 bases and J gave up 0 bases, with 13 bases separating them. This CDR3 has 17 amino acids. In DNA, the CDR3 is TGTGCCAGCAGCGTAGCTGACGGGGGAGGCTCCTACAATGAGCAGTTCTTC. Encoded protein: CASSVADGGGSYNEQFF.

The V gene is TRBV6-6, the J gene TRBJ2-5; 9 nucleotides align to TRBD1. The J call could be wrong; TRBJ2-7 is a better fit for the DNA end. CDR1 MNHNY and CDR2 SVGAGI come from the germline V gene (reference sequence). The CDR3 totals 15 residues. The CDR3 here is CASRVPGQGSYEQYF. The CDR3 DNA reads as TGTGCCAGCAGAGTACCGGGACAGGGTTCCTACGAGCAGTACTTC.